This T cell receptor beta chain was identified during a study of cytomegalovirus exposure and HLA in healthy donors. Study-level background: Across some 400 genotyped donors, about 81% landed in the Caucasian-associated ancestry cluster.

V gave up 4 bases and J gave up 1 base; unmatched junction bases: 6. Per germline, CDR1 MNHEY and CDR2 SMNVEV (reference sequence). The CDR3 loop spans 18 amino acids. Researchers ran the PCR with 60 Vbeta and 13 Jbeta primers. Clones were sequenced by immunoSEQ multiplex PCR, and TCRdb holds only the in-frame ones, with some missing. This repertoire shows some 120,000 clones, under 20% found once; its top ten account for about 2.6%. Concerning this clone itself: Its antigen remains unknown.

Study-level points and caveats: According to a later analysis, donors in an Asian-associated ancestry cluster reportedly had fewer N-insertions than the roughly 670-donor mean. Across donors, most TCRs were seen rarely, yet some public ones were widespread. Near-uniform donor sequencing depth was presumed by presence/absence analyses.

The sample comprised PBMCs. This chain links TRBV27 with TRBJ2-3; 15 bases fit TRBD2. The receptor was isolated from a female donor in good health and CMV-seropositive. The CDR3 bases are TGTGCCAGCAGTTCCGGACTAGCGGGGGGGCCTCGCACAGATACGCAGTATTTT. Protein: CASSSGLAGGPRTDTQYF.